The T cell receptor (beta chain) described here comes from a study of beta chain features in type 1 diabetes. At the level of the study: Regarding age, gender and cell yields, patients proved similar to healthy donors. Overall study results and limits: A moderate, significant TCRB CDR3 shortening appeared in type 1 diabetes across four CD4+ subsets. Shorter templates might be favored by PCR, and equally so in patients and in controls.

The sequenced template was cDNA made from the entire isolated RNA. Naive, central memory and regulatory T cell samples averaged roughly 3.5 million reads. The repertoire was sequenced with immunoSEQ multiplex PCR; TCRdb's copy has only in-frame clones and lacks some. The sample contains a few hundred thousand clones, around 9.6% of which appear only once. This clone was seen only a few times. Its antigen is not identified. The CDR3 loop spans 17 amino acids. The germline V gene encodes CDR1 SGHNT and CDR2 YYREEE (reference sequence). The trim removed 0 bases at V and 6 bases at J, leaving 11 bases unmatched.

V is TRBV5-4 and J is TRBJ2-1; TRBD1 agrees at 8 bases. The receptor was isolated from a man aged 25-45 years with type 1 diabetes. The sequenced material came from central memory CD4+ T cells from blood. The DNA for the CDR3 is TGTGCCAGCAGCTTGGCCATCGTGACAGGGGCAGGCAATGAGCAGTTCTTC. Protein: CASSLAIVTGAGNEQFF.